These T cell receptor beta chains were read from a single sample in a study of T cell responses to AZD1222 COVID-19 vaccine. Sequencing was performed with immunoSEQ multiplex PCR; in TCRdb, only in-frame clones are kept and a portion is missing. The sample comprises roughly 100,000 clones, 88% of which are singletons, and roughly 22% rests with the top ten. Sequencing used peripheral blood, obtained on day 0 of AZD1222 vaccination. The receptors were sampled from an adult in good health. CDR3s include the opening cysteine and the closing phenylalanine or tryptophan. Fields, in order: J gene, clone size, D gene, V gene, CDR3 protein, CDR3 DNA. D genes are given only for firm matches. Clone size is shown for a subset of rows, as once, few, many or a class of expanded clone.

j_call: TRBJ2-7
clone_size: .
d_call: TRBD2
v_call: TRBV6-5
cdr3_aa: CASRPGLADYEQYF
cdr3_nt: TGTGCCAGCAGACCGGGACTAGCGGACTACGAGCAGTACTTC

j_call: TRBJ1-5
clone_size: .
d_call: .
v_call: TRBV28
cdr3_aa: CASSAGQYQPQHF
cdr3_nt: TGTGCCAGCAGCGCAGGACAGTATCAGCCCCAGCATTTT

j_call: TRBJ2-1
clone_size: .
d_call: TRBD2
v_call: TRBV27
cdr3_aa: CASSSSGSSYNEQFF
cdr3_nt: TGTGCCAGCAGTTCTAGCGGGAGTTCCTACAATGAGCAGTTCTTC

j_call: TRBJ2-5
clone_size: .
d_call: .
v_call: TRBV11-2
cdr3_aa: CASSLGAETQYF
cdr3_nt: TGTGCCAGCAGCTTAGGGGCAGAGACCCAGTACTTC

j_call: TRBJ1-1
clone_size: .
d_call: .
v_call: TRBV5-1
cdr3_aa: CASSLTAGLDAEAFF
cdr3_nt: TGCGCCAGCAGCTTAACGGCAGGGTTAGACGCTGAAGCTTTCTTT

j_call: TRBJ1-2
clone_size: .
d_call: .
v_call: TRBV27
cdr3_aa: CASSLYTAGPGGYTF
cdr3_nt: TGTGCCAGCAGTTTATATACCGCGGGGCCTGGAGGCTACACCTTC

j_call: TRBJ1-5
clone_size: .
d_call: TRBD1
v_call: TRBV2
cdr3_aa: CASSSQGVSNQPQHF
cdr3_nt: TGTGCCAGCAGTTCGCAGGGGGTGAGCAATCAGCCCCAGCATTTT

j_call: TRBJ2-1
clone_size: .
d_call: .
v_call: TRBV19
cdr3_aa: CASSIGQGNNEQFF
cdr3_nt: TGTGCCAGTAGTATTGGGCAGGGGAACAATGAGCAGTTCTTC

j_call: TRBJ1-1
clone_size: .
d_call: .
v_call: TRBV12-3/TRBV12-4
cdr3_aa: CASSLSPDREAFF
cdr3_nt: TGTGCCAGCAGCCTTTCCCCAGACAGGGAAGCTTTCTTT

j_call: TRBJ2-3
clone_size: .
d_call: TRBD2
v_call: TRBV10-2
cdr3_aa: CASTPGGVDTQYF
cdr3_nt: TGCGCCAGCACCCCGGGAGGGGTCGATACGCAGTATTTT

j_call: TRBJ1-1
clone_size: .
d_call: .
v_call: TRBV28
cdr3_aa: CASSLYSMNTEAFF
cdr3_nt: TGTGCCAGCAGTTTATACAGTATGAACACTGAAGCTTTCTTT

j_call: TRBJ2-5
clone_size: .
d_call: TRBD1
v_call: TRBV11-3
cdr3_aa: CASSLGDRGVETQYF
cdr3_nt: TGTGCCAGCAGCTTAGGAGACAGGGGAGTGGAGACCCAGTACTTC

j_call: TRBJ2-7
clone_size: few
d_call: .
v_call: TRBV10-1
cdr3_aa: CASSMQGEHYEQYF
cdr3_nt: TGCGCCAGCAGTATGCAAGGGGAGCACTACGAGCAGTACTTC

j_call: TRBJ2-3
clone_size: .
d_call: TRBD2
v_call: TRBV19
cdr3_aa: CASSGGGGTDTQYF
cdr3_nt: TGTGCCAGTAGCGGGGGAGGGGGCACAGATACGCAGTATTTT

j_call: TRBJ2-3
clone_size: .
d_call: .
v_call: TRBV5-1
cdr3_aa: CASSLVAQTDTQYF
cdr3_nt: TGCGCCAGCAGCTTGGTGGCCCAGACAGATACGCAGTATTTT

j_call: TRBJ1-4
clone_size: .
d_call: .
v_call: TRBV11-2
cdr3_aa: CASSASLNEKLFF
cdr3_nt: TGTGCCAGCAGCGCAAGTCTTAATGAAAAACTGTTTTTT

j_call: TRBJ1-5
clone_size: .
d_call: .
v_call: TRBV2
cdr3_aa: CASSDIGGRDQPQHF
cdr3_nt: TGTGCCAGCAGTGATATTGGGGGGCGCGATCAGCCCCAGCATTTT

j_call: TRBJ1-1
clone_size: .
d_call: .
v_call: TRBV6-5
cdr3_aa: CASRVTVMNTEAFF
cdr3_nt: TGTGCCAGCAGAGTGACAGTTATGAACACTGAAGCTTTCTTT

j_call: TRBJ1-1
clone_size: .
d_call: .
v_call: TRBV5-4
cdr3_aa: CASSLGGRKNTEAFF
cdr3_nt: TGTGCCAGCAGCTTGGGGGGACGGAAGAACACTGAAGCTTTCTTT

j_call: TRBJ1-2
clone_size: .
d_call: .
v_call: TRBV27
cdr3_aa: CASSFGGQVNGYTF
cdr3_nt: TGTGCCAGCAGTTTTGGGGGGCAGGTGAATGGCTACACCTTC

j_call: TRBJ1-5
clone_size: .
d_call: .
v_call: TRBV2
cdr3_aa: CASREQGIRNQPQHF
cdr3_nt: TGTGCCAGCAGGGAACAGGGAATCCGCAATCAGCCCCAGCATTTT

j_call: TRBJ1-6
clone_size: .
d_call: TRBD1
v_call: TRBV2
cdr3_aa: CASSEGEGARSPLHF
cdr3_nt: TGTGCCAGCAGTGAAGGTGAGGGGGCACGCTCACCCCTCCACTTT

j_call: TRBJ1-2
clone_size: few
d_call: .
v_call: TRBV4-3
cdr3_aa: CASSQAPSGGRVAYGYTF
cdr3_nt: TGCGCCAGCAGCCAAGCCCCGAGCGGGGGCAGGGTGGCCTATGGCTACACCTTC

j_call: TRBJ2-7
clone_size: .
d_call: .
v_call: TRBV6-2/TRBV6-3
cdr3_aa: CASSYYSYEQYF
cdr3_nt: TGTGCCAGCAGTTACTACTCCTACGAGCAGTACTTC

j_call: TRBJ1-5
clone_size: few
d_call: TRBD1
v_call: TRBV12-5
cdr3_aa: CATSGGGDQPQHF
cdr3_nt: TGTGCTACGTCAGGGGGAGGTGATCAGCCCCAGCATTTT

j_call: TRBJ1-6
clone_size: .
d_call: TRBD1
v_call: TRBV19
cdr3_aa: CASSPGQTNSPLHF
cdr3_nt: TGTGCCAGTTCACCGGGACAGACAAATTCACCCCTCCACTTT

j_call: TRBJ2-1
clone_size: .
d_call: TRBD2
v_call: TRBV30
cdr3_aa: CAWSSGLAGEDEQFF
cdr3_nt: TGTGCCTGGAGTTCCGGACTAGCGGGAGAAGATGAGCAGTTCTTC

j_call: TRBJ1-6
clone_size: .
d_call: .
v_call: TRBV2
cdr3_aa: CASSAEGSSYNSPLHF
cdr3_nt: TGTGCCAGCAGTGCAGAAGGGAGCTCCTATAATTCACCCCTCCACTTT

j_call: TRBJ1-5
clone_size: .
d_call: .
v_call: TRBV4-1
cdr3_aa: CASSPWTDNQPQHF
cdr3_nt: TGCGCCAGCAGCCCGTGGACAGACAATCAGCCCCAGCATTTT

j_call: TRBJ2-3
clone_size: .
d_call: TRBD2
v_call: TRBV27
cdr3_aa: CASTETSGRAGDTQYF
cdr3_nt: TGTGCCAGCACCGAGACTAGCGGGAGGGCGGGAGATACGCAGTATTTT

j_call: TRBJ2-7
clone_size: .
d_call: .
v_call: TRBV5-1
cdr3_aa: CASSLGGYEQYF
cdr3_nt: TGCGCCAGCAGCTTGGGGGGGTACGAGCAGTACTTC

j_call: TRBJ1-2
clone_size: once
d_call: TRBD1
v_call: TRBV24-1
cdr3_aa: CATSEKDRVYGYTF
cdr3_nt: TGTGCCACCAGTGAGAAGGACAGGGTCTATGGCTACACCTTC

j_call: TRBJ2-3
clone_size: .
d_call: .
v_call: TRBV5-8
cdr3_aa: CASSFLENTQYF
cdr3_nt: TGTGCCAGCAGCTTTCTGGAAAATACGCAGTATTTT

j_call: TRBJ1-1
clone_size: .
d_call: .
v_call: TRBV5-1
cdr3_aa: CASCSGLTGRNTEAFF
cdr3_nt: TGCGCCAGCTGTTCTGGATTGACAGGAAGGAACACTGAAGCTTTCTTT

j_call: TRBJ1-1
clone_size: .
d_call: TRBD1
v_call: TRBV4-3
cdr3_aa: CASSQSSVGTANTEAFF
cdr3_nt: TGCGCCAGCAGCCAATCCTCCGTCGGGACAGCGAACACTGAAGCTTTCTTT

j_call: TRBJ1-1
clone_size: few
d_call: .
v_call: TRBV11-2
cdr3_aa: CASTLGGRNTEAFF
cdr3_nt: TGTGCCAGCACCCTGGGGGGTCGGAACACTGAAGCTTTCTTT

j_call: TRBJ2-5
clone_size: .
d_call: .
v_call: TRBV5-4
cdr3_aa: CASSPGGRGYQETQYF
cdr3_nt: TGTGCCAGCAGCCCGGGGGGCAGGGGGTACCAAGAGACCCAGTACTTC

j_call: TRBJ1-2
clone_size: .
d_call: .
v_call: TRBV12-1
cdr3_aa: CASSFVPGQGGAGGYTF
cdr3_nt: TGTGCCAGCAGCTTCGTCCCGGGACAGGGCGGAGCAGGTGGCTACACCTTC

j_call: TRBJ1-1
clone_size: once
d_call: .
v_call: TRBV7-2
cdr3_aa: CASSIRMNTEAFF
cdr3_nt: TGTGCCAGCAGCATCAGGATGAACACTGAAGCTTTCTTT

j_call: TRBJ1-1
clone_size: .
d_call: .
v_call: TRBV20-1
cdr3_aa: CSASLRVLYTEAFF
cdr3_nt: TGCAGTGCTAGTCTACGGGTCCTTTACACTGAAGCTTTCTTT

j_call: TRBJ1-2
clone_size: .
d_call: TRBD1
v_call: TRBV19
cdr3_aa: CASSIGQGGNYGYTF
cdr3_nt: TGTGCCAGTAGTATCGGGCAGGGGGGAAACTATGGCTACACCTTC

j_call: TRBJ1-4
clone_size: .
d_call: .
v_call: TRBV4-3
cdr3_aa: CASSQVGGSGEKLFF
cdr3_nt: TGCGCCAGCAGCCAAGTTGGAGGGTCTGGGGAAAAACTGTTTTTT